Presented here are 28 T cell receptor beta chains from one specimen sequenced in a study of T cell repertoires in cytomegalovirus infection. From the reads, TCRdb called clonotypes with MiXCR, one entry per CDR3 protein. The sample lists a few hundred thousand distinct CDR3 sequences; about a sixth were seen once. Sequenced material: PBMCs. The receptors derive from a human donor in good health (CMV status not recorded). Some clones in this sample may be carry-over from other donors' samples.

Worth noting for this clonotype: A junction end diverges from the germline sequence, so it may reflect a read error. The chain employs TRBV20-1 and TRBJ2-7; 11 nucleotides agree with TRBD2. Germline CDR1 is DFQATT and CDR2 is SNEGSKA (reference sequence). This CDR3 is 14 amino acids long. CDR3 nucleotide sequence: TGCAGAGCTACCCAACTAGCGGGGGTGGGAGAGCAGTACTTC. As protein: CRATQLAGVGEQYF.

This clonotype was counted only a few times. The J gene is TRBJ1-2, the V gene TRBV2; D gene unclear. The CDR3 spans 13 residues. Germline CDR1 and CDR2: SNHLY and FYNNEI. V was shortened by 6 bases and J by 4 bases, with 12 bases between the two germline ends. The CDR3 loop reads CASRPKPSYGYTF. The CDR3 DNA reads as TGTGCCAGCAGACCTAAACCTTCCTATGGCTACACCTTC.

The chain has TRBV5-4 and TRBJ2-1; D is uncertain. The CDR3 covers 16 residues. The V end lost 1 base, the J end lost 5 bases, and 16 bases lay between the germline ends. Looked up from germline, CDR1 is SGHNT and CDR2 is YYREEE (reference sequence). CDR3 DNA: TGTGCCAGCAGCTTGCAGTACGGGCGAGGTAACAATGAGCAGTTCTTC. It codes for CASSLQYGRGNNEQFF.

This clonotype was picked up many times. The gene calls are TRBV27 and TRBJ1-1; D uncertain. Per germline, CDR1 MNHEY and CDR2 SMNVEV (reference sequence). CDR3 length: 16 residues. V lost 0 bases to trimming and J lost 0 bases, with 11 bases between them. CDR3: CASSLSIGILNTEAFF. In DNA, the CDR3 is TGTGCCAGCAGTTTATCCATAGGGATCCTGAACACTGAAGCTTTCTTT.

The J gene is TRBJ1-4, the V gene TRBV18; the match to TRBD1 covers 9 bases. The length of the CDR3 is 15 residues. V was clipped by 2 bases and J by 5 bases; unmatched bases: 3. Germline V gene data show CDR1 as KGHSH and CDR2 as LQKENI. The CDR3 reads CASSPRQGGNEKLFF. The CDR3 bases are TGTGCCAGCTCACCAAGACAGGGGGGAAATGAAAAACTGTTTTTT.

This clonotype was seen ten or more times. The chain couples TRBV10-3 to TRBJ2-3, with D unresolved. The V end was cut by 3 bases, the J end by 2 bases, with 6 bases between. Germline lookup yields CDR1 ENHRY and CDR2 SYGVKD. The CDR3 loop spans 13 amino acids. CDR3: CAISEPHTDTQYF. The CDR3 nucleotides are TGTGCCATCAGTGAACCCCACACAGATACGCAGTATTTT.

This chain uses TRBV6-8 with TRBJ2-5; maybe TRBD1 (6 bases). The CDR3 sequence is 16 residues long. Trimming took 6 bases from V and 1 from J, leaving 18 bases between them. Looked up from germline, CDR1 is MNHGY and CDR2 is SAAAGT. The CDR3: CASSRQAIGPQETQYF. CDR3 in DNA: TGTGCCAGCAGCCGACAGGCAATTGGGCCCCAAGAGACCCAGTACTTC.

The CDR3 coding sequence is TGTGCCAGCAGTGCATCCCCCGGACAGGGCGGGACCCAGTACTTC. Its translation is CASSASPGQGGTQYF. The V call is TRBV2, the J call TRBJ2-5; the match to TRBD1 covers 8 bases. V trimming: 4 bases; J trimming: 7 bases; junction bases outside the gene matches: 11. This CDR3 comprises 15 residues. From germline, CDR1 is SNHLY and CDR2 FYNNEI.

CDR3 sequence (DNA): TGTGCCAGCAGCCCGGGGACTAGCGTTGACAATGAGCAGTTCTTC. Translating it yields CASSPGTSVDNEQFF. The chain recombines TRBV7-9 with TRBJ2-1; TRBD2 matches 10 bases. This CDR3 spans 15 amino acids. Trimming removed 5 bases from V and 5 bases from J; junction bases left unmatched: 6. Germline V gene lookup returns CDR1 SEHNR and CDR2 FQNEAQ (reference sequence).

This clonotype was detected a few times. V is TRBV4-3 and J is TRBJ1-6; the D is unclear. The CDR3 consists of 19 residues. CDR1 is LGHNA and CDR2 is YSLEER in the germline V gene. Trimming left V 0 bases short and J 1 base short, with 16 bases between. CDR3 amino acids: CASSQESSRVTSYNSPLHF. In nucleotides, the CDR3 is TGCGCCAGCAGCCAAGAGTCCTCTCGGGTCACATCCTATAATTCACCCCTCCACTTT.

There are many counts of this clonotype. The chain recombines TRBV15 with TRBJ2-3; D possibly corresponds to TRBD2 (6 bases). Germline CDR1 LNHNV, CDR2 YYDKDF (reference sequence). The CDR3 has 15 amino acids. Trimming removed 3 bases from V and 2 bases from J, with 12 bases in between. The CDR3 nucleotides are TGTGCCACCAGCAGGAGACTAGGTATCACAGATACGCAGTATTTT. Translation: CATSRRLGITDTQYF.

The chain employs TRBV12-3 or TRBV12-4 and TRBJ1-5; D call uncertain. The CDR3 has 12 amino acids. Trimming left V 2 bases short and J 9 bases short, with 8 bases between. CDR3 protein: CASSLSGRPQHF. For the CDR3, the DNA is TGTGCCAGCAGTTTATCTGGGCGGCCCCAGCATTTT.

V and J are TRBV12-3 or TRBV12-4 and TRBJ1-1; D is unclear. CDR3 size: 12 residues. V was trimmed by 2 bases and J by 6 bases, leaving 7 bases between them. The CDR3 DNA reads as TGTGCCAGCAGTTTACAGGCCCCTGAAGCTTTCTTT. Amino acids: CASSLQAPEAFF.

This clonotype has a count of ten or more. The rearrangement uses TRBV7-2 and TRBJ2-2, with D uncertain. The CDR3 has 11 residues. Trimming stripped 4 bases from V and 7 bases from J, with 4 bases between. Per germline, CDR1 SGHTA and CDR2 FQGNSA. The CDR3 loop is CASSSRGELFF. The CDR3 bases are TGTGCCAGCAGCTCCCGCGGGGAGCTGTTTTTT. Full variable domain (remainder filled in from reference TRBV7-2 and TRBJ2-2): GAGVSQSPSNKVTEKGKDVELRCDPISGHTALYWYRQSLGQGLEFLIYFQGNSAPDKSGLPSDRFSAERTGGSVSTLTIQRTQQEDSAVYLCASSSRGELFFGEGSRLTVL.

The chain uses TRBV11-2 and TRBJ2-7; D possibly corresponds to TRBD1 (6 bases). This CDR3 contains 14 residues. V gave up 5 bases and J gave up 0 bases, with 11 bases separating them. Germline CDR1 is SGHAT and CDR2 is FQNNGV. The CDR3 nucleotides read TGTGCCAGCAGCACAGGACAGCTCTCCTACGAGCAGTACTTC. It specifies CASSTGQLSYEQYF.

This chain joins TRBV10-3 and TRBJ1-2; D is perhaps TRBD1 (5 bases). Trimming pared 3 bases from V and 5 bases from J, leaving 10 bases between. Germline V gene lookup returns CDR1 ENHRY and CDR2 SYGVKD. The CDR3 loop spans 13 amino acids. DNA of the CDR3: TGTGCCATCAGTGAAGAGGGACTGTATGGCTACACCTTC. It encodes CAISEEGLYGYTF.

This clonotype occurred many times. This chain links TRBV5-1 with TRBJ2-2; the D gene is possibly TRBD2 (6 bases). Trimming stripped 0 bases from V and 1 base from J, with 10 bases between. CDR3 length: 16 residues. Germline CDR1 reads SGHRS; CDR2 reads YFSETQ. The CDR3 region has the DNA TGCGCCAGCAGCTTGGCCGCGGGGCAGAACACCGGGGAGCTGTTTTTT. It codes for CASSLAAGQNTGELFF.

This clonotype occurred many times. The chain carries TRBV7-8 and TRBJ2-3; TRBD2 matches 8 bases. V was clipped by 8 bases and J by 4 bases; unmatched bases: 11. This CDR3 comprises 15 residues. CDR1 is SGHVS and CDR2 is FQNEAQ in the germline V gene. The CDR3 coding sequence is TGTGCCAGCCGGGGCGTAGCGGGGATCCCAGATACGCAGTATTTT. Translating gives CASRGVAGIPDTQYF.

This clonotype has more than one count but fewer than ten. The genes are TRBV7-9 and TRBJ2-7; 9 nucleotides match TRBD1. The germline V gene encodes CDR1 SEHNR and CDR2 FQNEAQ (reference sequence). This CDR3 comprises 15 residues. The V segment lost 5 bases and the J segment 2 bases; nucleotides outside the gene matches: 7. The CDR3 is CASSPDRGRTYEQYF. The CDR3 nucleotides are TGTGCCAGCAGCCCGGACAGGGGACGCACCTACGAGCAGTACTTC.

At least ten counts were recorded for this clonotype. V gene TRBV12-3 or TRBV12-4 combines with J gene TRBJ2-5; 8 bases agree with TRBD2. The trim removed 1 base at V and 0 bases at J, leaving 7 bases unmatched. The CDR3 spans 17 residues. For the CDR3, the DNA is TGTGCCAGCAGTTTAGGACCACAGCGGGGGTACCAAGAGACCCAGTACTTC. Its protein product is CASSLGPQRGYQETQYF.

This clonotype occurred a few times. The chain couples TRBV29-1 to TRBJ2-2; the match to TRBD2 covers 7 bases. The CDR3 runs 17 residues. Germline loops: CDR1 SQVTM, CDR2 ANQGSEA. V lost 5 bases to trimming and J lost 4 bases; unmatched junction nucleotides: 16. This chain's CDR3 is CSVTILKAGRGTGELFF. DNA of the CDR3: TGCAGCGTTACGATCCTTAAAGCGGGAAGGGGCACCGGGGAGCTGTTTTTT.

The chain couples TRBV30 to TRBJ2-1, with D possibly being TRBD1 or TRBD2 (5 bases each). Germline loops: CDR1 GTSNPN, CDR2 SVGIG (reference sequence). Between the trimmed V and J ends, which lost 6 bases and 9 bases, there was a span of 24 bases. The CDR3 runs 15 residues. In nucleotides, the CDR3 is TGTGCCTGCCACGGCCGGGGCAGGGCGCCCAGTGAGCAGTTCTTC. Its protein is CACHGRGRAPSEQFF.

This clonotype was observed many times. The J gene is TRBJ1-6, the V gene TRBV6-8; tentatively, D is TRBD1 (6 bases). Looked up from germline, CDR1 is MNHGY and CDR2 is SAAAGT. V lost 6 bases, J lost 10 bases, and 16 bases lay in between. The CDR3 has 14 residues. The CDR3 loop reads CASSRYRAGSPLHF. DNA of the CDR3: TGTGCCAGCAGCCGATACAGGGCTGGATCACCCCTCCACTTT.

The chain carries TRBV2 and TRBJ1-1, with a tentative D call TRBD1 (5 bases). The CDR3 covers 13 residues. The ends were cut back, 4 bases at V and 5 bases at J, with 11 bases in the middle. Germline V lookup: CDR1 SNHLY, CDR2 FYNNEI. CDR3 amino acids: CASSAWGLTEAFF. CDR3 sequence (DNA): TGTGCCAGCAGTGCGTGGGGGTTGACTGAAGCTTTCTTT.

This clonotype was detected many times. The gene calls are TRBV12-3 or TRBV12-4 and TRBJ1-6; 10 nucleotides align to TRBD1. The CDR3 covers 15 residues. V shed 6 bases, J shed 8 bases, and the junction held 7 bases outside the gene matches. CDR3 nucleotides: TGTGCCAGCAGCCCCGGGGACAGGGGATATTCACCCCTCCACTTT. Amino acid sequence: CASSPGDRGYSPLHF.

This clonotype came up many times. This rearrangement joins TRBV7-2 to TRBJ2-3, with TRBD2 identical over 7 bases. V trimming: 0 bases; J trimming: 4 bases; junction bases outside the gene matches: 4. This CDR3 spans 15 amino acids. Germline lookup yields CDR1 SGHTA and CDR2 FQGNSA. CDR3 region: CASSLAGGSSDTQYF. CDR3 sequence (DNA): TGTGCCAGCAGCTTAGCGGGAGGGTCCTCAGATACGCAGTATTTT.

There are a few counts of this clonotype. The V and J genes are TRBV7-8 and TRBJ2-3, with 7 bases identical to TRBD2. Unmatched junction bases numbered 9, after V lost 5 bases and J lost 10 bases. This CDR3 region has 13 residues. CDR1 is SGHVS, CDR2 FQNEAQ, per germline. Here the CDR3 DNA reads TGTGCCAGCAGCCGTTTGAGACTAGCCGCGCAGTATTTT. Protein: CASSRLRLAAQYF.

The rearrangement links TRBV20-1 to TRBJ2-3; no firm D call. V lost 2 bases, J lost 7 bases, and 13 bases lay in between. This CDR3 region has 13 residues. CDR1 DFQATT and CDR2 SNEGSKA come from the germline V gene (reference sequence). CDR3 sequence (DNA): TGCAGTGCTAGACCTGCCCGGTGGAATACGCAGTATTTT. Translating it yields CSARPARWNTQYF.